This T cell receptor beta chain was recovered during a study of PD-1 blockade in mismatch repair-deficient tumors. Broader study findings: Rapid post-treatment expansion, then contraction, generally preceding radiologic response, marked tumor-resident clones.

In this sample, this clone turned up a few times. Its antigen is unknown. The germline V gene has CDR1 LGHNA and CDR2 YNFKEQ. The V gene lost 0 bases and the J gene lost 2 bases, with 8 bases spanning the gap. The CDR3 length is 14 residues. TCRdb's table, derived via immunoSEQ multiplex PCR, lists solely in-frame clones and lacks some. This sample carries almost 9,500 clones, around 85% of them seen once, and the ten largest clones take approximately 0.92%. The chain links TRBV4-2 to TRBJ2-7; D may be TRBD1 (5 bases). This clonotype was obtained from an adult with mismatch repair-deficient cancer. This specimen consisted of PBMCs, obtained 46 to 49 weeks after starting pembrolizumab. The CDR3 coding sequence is TGTGCCAGCAGCCAAGAGGGCAGGGCCTACGAGCAGTACTTC. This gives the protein CASSQEGRAYEQYF.